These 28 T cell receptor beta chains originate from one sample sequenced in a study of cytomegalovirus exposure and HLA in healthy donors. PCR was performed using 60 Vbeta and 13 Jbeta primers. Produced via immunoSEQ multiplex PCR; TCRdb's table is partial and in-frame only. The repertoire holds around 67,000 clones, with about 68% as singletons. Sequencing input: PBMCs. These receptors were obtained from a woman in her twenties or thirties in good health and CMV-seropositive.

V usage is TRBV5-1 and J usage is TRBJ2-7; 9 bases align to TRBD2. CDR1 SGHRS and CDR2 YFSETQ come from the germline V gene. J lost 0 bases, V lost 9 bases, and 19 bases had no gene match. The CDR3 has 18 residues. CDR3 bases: TGCGCCAAGATCCAATGGCTAGCGGGAATGATAGACTCCTACGAGCAGTACTTC. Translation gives CAKIQWLAGMIDSYEQYF.

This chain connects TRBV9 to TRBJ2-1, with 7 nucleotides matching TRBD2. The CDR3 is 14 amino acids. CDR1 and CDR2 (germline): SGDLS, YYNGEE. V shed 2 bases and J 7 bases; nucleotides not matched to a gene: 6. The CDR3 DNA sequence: TGTGCCAGCAGCGTTAGAAGCGGGATAAATGAGCAGTTCTTC. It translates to CASSVRSGINEQFF.

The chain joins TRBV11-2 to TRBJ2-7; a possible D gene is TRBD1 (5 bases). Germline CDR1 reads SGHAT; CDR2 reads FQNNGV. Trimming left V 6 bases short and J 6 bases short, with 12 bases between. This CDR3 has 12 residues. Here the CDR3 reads CASSPTAREQYF. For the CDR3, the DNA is TGTGCCAGCAGTCCGACAGCCCGCGAGCAGTACTTC.

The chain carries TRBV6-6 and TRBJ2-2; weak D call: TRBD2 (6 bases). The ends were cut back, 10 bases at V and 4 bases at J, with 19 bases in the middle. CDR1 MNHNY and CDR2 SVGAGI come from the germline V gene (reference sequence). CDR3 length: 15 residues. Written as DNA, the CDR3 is TGTGCCACCACTTCCTCGACTAGGCTCACCGGGGAGCTGTTTTTT. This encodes CATTSSTRLTGELFF.

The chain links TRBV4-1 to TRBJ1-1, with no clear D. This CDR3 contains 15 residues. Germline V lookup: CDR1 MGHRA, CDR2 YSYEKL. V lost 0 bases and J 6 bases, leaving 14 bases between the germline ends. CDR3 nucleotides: TGCGCCAGCAGCCAAGATCGTAATGTGGCCGCTGAAGCTTTCTTT. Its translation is CASSQDRNVAAEAFF.

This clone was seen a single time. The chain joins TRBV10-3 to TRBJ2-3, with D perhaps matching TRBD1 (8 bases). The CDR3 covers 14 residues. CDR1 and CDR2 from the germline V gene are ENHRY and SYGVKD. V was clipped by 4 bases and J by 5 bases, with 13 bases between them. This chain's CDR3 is CAISVTGGEDTQYF. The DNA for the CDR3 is TGTGCCATCAGTGTCACAGGGGGGGAAGATACGCAGTATTTT.

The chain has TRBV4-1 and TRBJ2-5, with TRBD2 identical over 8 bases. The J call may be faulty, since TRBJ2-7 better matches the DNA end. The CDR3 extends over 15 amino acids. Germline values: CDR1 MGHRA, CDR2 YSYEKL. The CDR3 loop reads CASSLTSGSSYEQYF. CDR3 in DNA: TGCGCCAGCAGCTTAACTAGCGGTTCCTCCTACGAGCAGTACTTC.

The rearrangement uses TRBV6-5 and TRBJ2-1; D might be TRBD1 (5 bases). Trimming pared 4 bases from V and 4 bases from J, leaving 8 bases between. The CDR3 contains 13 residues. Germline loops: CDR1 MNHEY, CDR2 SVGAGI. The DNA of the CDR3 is TGTGCCAGCAGTTTTACAGGATACAATGAGCAGTTCTTC. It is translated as CASSFTGYNEQFF.

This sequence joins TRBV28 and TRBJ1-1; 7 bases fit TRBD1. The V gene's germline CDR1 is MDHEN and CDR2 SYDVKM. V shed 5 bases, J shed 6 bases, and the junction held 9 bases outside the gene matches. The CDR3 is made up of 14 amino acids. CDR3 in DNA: TGTGCCAGCAGTCTCCTGACAGGGTCGGCTGAAGCTTTCTTT. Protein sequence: CASSLLTGSAEAFF.

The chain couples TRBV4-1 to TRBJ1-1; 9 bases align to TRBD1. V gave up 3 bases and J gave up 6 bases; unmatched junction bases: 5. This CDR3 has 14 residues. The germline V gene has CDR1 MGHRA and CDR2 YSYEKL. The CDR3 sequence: CASSQGQGGPEAFF. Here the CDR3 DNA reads TGCGCCAGCAGCCAGGGACAGGGCGGACCTGAAGCTTTCTTT.

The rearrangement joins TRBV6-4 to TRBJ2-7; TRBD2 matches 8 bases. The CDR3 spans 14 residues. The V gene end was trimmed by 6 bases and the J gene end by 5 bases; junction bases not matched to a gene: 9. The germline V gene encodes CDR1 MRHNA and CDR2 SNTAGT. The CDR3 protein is CASSVSGGSNEQYF. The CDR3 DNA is TGTGCCAGCAGCGTGAGCGGGGGTAGTAACGAGCAGTACTTC.

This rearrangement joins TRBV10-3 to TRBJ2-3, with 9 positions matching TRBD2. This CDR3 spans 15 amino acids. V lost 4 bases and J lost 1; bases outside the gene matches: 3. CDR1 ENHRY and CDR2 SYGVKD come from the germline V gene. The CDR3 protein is CAISGTSERTDTQYF. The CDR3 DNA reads TGTGCCATCAGTGGGACTAGCGAACGCACAGATACGCAGTATTTT.

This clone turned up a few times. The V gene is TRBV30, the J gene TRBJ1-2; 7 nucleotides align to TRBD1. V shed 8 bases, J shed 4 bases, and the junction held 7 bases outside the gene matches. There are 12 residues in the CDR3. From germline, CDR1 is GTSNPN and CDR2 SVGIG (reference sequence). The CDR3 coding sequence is TGTGCCCAACCCCGGGACAGCTATGGCTACACCTTC. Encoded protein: CAQPRDSYGYTF.

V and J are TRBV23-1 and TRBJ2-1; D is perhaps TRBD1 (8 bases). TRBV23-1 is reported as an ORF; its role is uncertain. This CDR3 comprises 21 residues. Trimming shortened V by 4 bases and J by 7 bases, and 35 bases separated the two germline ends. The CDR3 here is CASSRPTAGTGARISSNEQFF. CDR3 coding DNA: TGCGCCAGCAGTCGCCCGACAGCGGGGACAGGCGCTCGAATATCCTCGAATGAGCAGTTCTTC.

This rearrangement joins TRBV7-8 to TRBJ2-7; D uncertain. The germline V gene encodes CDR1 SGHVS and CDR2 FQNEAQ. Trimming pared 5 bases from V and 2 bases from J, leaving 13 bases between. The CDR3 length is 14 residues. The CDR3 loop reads CASSLQPHAYEQYF. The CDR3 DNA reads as TGTGCCAGCAGCCTACAGCCACACGCCTACGAGCAGTACTTC.

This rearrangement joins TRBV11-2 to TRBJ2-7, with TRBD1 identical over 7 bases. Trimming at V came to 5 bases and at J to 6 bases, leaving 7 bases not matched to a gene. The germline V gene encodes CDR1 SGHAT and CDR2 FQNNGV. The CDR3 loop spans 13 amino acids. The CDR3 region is CASSPRQGVEQYF. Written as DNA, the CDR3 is TGTGCCAGCAGCCCCCGACAGGGAGTCGAGCAGTACTTC.

This CDR3 reads CASSLEGTGRQPQHF. The CDR3 coding sequence is TGTGCCAGCAGCTTAGAGGGGACAGGTAGACAGCCCCAGCATTTT. The chain is built from TRBV11-2 and TRBJ1-5, with 8 bases lining up with TRBD1. The CDR3 runs 15 residues. With 0 bases clipped from V and 7 bases from J, the junction kept 5 bases outside the gene matches. Per the germline V gene, CDR1 is SGHAT and CDR2 is FQNNGV.

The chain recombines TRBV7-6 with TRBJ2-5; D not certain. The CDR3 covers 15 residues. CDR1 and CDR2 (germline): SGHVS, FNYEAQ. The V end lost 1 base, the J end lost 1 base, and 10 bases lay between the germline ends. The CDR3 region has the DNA TGTGCCAGCAGCTTAGATCCGAGGCCCCAAGAGACCCAGTACTTC. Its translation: CASSLDPRPQETQYF.

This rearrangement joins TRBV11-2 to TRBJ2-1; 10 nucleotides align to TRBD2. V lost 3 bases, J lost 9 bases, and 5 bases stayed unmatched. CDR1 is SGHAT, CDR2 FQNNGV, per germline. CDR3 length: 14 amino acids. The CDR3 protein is CASSFKREGTEQFF. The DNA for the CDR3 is TGTGCCAGCAGCTTTAAGCGGGAGGGCACTGAGCAGTTCTTC.

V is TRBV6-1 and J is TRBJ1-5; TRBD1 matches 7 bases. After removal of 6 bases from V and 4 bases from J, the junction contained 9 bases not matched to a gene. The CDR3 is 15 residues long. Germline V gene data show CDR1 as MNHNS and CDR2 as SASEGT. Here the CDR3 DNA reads TGTGCCAGCAGAGGTGACAGGGCGCCTAATCAGCCCCAGCATTTT. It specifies CASRGDRAPNQPQHF.

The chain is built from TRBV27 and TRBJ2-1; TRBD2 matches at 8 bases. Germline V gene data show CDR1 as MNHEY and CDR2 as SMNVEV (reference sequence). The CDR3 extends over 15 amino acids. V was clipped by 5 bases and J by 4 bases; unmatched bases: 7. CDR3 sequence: CASSPLGGRYNEQFF. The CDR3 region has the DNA TGTGCCAGCAGTCCCCTTGGCGGGAGGTACAATGAGCAGTTCTTC.

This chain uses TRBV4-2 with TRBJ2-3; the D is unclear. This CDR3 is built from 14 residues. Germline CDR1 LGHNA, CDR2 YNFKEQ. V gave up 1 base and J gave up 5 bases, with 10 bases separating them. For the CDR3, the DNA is TGTGCCAGCAGCCAAGTCCTCCCCCGAGATACGCAGTATTTT. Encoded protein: CASSQVLPRDTQYF.

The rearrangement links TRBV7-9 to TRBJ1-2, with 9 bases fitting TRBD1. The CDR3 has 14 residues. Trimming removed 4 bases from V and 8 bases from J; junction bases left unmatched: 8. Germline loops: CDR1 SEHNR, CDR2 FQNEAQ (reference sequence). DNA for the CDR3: TGTGCCAGCAGCTCTCCGGGACAGGGCGAAGGCTACACCTTC. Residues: CASSSPGQGEGYTF.

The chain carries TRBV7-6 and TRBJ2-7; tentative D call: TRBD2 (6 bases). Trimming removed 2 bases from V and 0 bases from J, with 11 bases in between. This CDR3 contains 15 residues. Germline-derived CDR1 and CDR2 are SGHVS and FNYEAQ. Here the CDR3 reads CASSLPAEGSYEQYF. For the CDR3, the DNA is TGTGCCAGCAGCTTACCAGCGGAGGGCTCCTACGAGCAGTACTTC.

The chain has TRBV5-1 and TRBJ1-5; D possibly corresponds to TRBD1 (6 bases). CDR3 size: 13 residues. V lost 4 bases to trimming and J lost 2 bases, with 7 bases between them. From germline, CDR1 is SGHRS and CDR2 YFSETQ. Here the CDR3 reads CASSRTGNQPQHF. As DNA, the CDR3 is TGCGCCAGCAGCCGGACAGGCAATCAGCCCCAGCATTTT.

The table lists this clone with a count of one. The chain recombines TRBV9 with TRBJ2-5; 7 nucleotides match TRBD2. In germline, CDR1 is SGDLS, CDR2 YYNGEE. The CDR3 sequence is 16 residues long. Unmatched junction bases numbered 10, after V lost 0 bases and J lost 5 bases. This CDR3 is CASSVGEGRFSETQYF. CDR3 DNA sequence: TGTGCCAGCAGCGTAGGGGAGGGGCGCTTCTCTGAGACCCAGTACTTC.

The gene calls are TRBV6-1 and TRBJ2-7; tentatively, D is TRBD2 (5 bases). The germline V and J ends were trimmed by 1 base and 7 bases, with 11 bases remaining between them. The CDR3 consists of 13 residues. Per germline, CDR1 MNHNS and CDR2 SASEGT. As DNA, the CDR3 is TGTGCCAGCAGTGAAGGGCCACGCGGGGAGCAGTACTTC. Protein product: CASSEGPRGEQYF.

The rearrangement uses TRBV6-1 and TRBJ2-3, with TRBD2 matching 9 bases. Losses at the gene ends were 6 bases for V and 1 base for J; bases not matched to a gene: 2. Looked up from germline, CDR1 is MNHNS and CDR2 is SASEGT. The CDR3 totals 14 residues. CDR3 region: CASRAGGCTDTQYF. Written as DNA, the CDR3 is TGTGCCAGCAGGGCGGGAGGGTGCACAGATACGCAGTATTTT.